The next 30 T cell receptor beta chains were all read from a single sample in a study of somatic reversion in DOCK8 deficiency. One-step amplicon PCR with EuroClonality-NGS primers amplified TRB from 100 ng genomic DNA. TCRdb reanalysed the multiplex PCR reads using MiXCR and keeps one entry per CDR3 protein. In the table there are roughly 3,700 distinct CDR3 sequences, under 30% of which are singletons. Sequencing was carried out using peripheral blood. The receptors shown here come from a human donor in good health.

This clonotype rates as medium-sized. The rearrangement links TRBV11-3 to TRBJ2-7, with unresolved D. CDR1 SGHNT and CDR2 YENEEA come from the germline V gene. This CDR3 comprises 13 residues. Trimming took off 1 base at V and 3 bases at J, with 7 bases between the two ends. For the CDR3, the DNA is TGTGCCAGCAGCTTAGGAGGAAACTACGAGCAGTACTTC. Translating gives CASSLGGNYEQYF.

As to this clonotype: Since a much larger clone is just one base distant, this may be a read error. This rearrangement joins TRBV30 to TRBJ1-1, with D hard to call. This CDR3 region has 13 residues. CDR1 GTSNPN and CDR2 SVGIG come from the germline V gene (reference sequence). The germline V and J ends were trimmed by 2 bases and 1 base, with 8 bases remaining between them. CDR3 residues: CAWSRAENTEAFF. CDR3 bases: TGTGCCTGGAGTCGCGCAGAGAACACTGAAGCTTTCTTT.

This clonotype is deemed medium-sized. This chain connects TRBV28 to TRBJ1-6, with D tentatively TRBD1 (5 bases). The germline V gene has CDR1 MDHEN and CDR2 SYDVKM. The CDR3 spans 15 residues. The V and J ends lost 1 base and 7 bases respectively, with 11 bases between them. CDR3 coding DNA: TGTGCCAGCAGTTTATACCAGGGAGAGAATTCACCCCTCCACTTT. Its protein is CASSLYQGENSPLHF.

This clonotype is large by share. The gene calls are TRBV19 and TRBJ1-1; the D is unclear. CDR3 length equals 13 residues. Germline V gene lookup returns CDR1 LNHDA and CDR2 SQIVND (reference sequence). Trimming took off 3 bases at V and 4 bases at J, with 9 bases between the two ends. CDR3 coding DNA: TGTGCCAGTAGTATGGGTGGGAGCACTGAAGCTTTCTTT. It codes for CASSMGGSTEAFF. The full variable domain, completed using reference TRBV19 and TRBJ1-1, is DGGITQSPKYLFRKEGQNVTLSCEQNLNHDAMYWYRQDPGQGLRLIYYSQIVNDFQKGDIAEGYSVSREKKESFPLTVTSAQKNPTAFYLCASSMGGSTEAFFGQGTRLTVV.

The V and J genes are TRBV7-8 and TRBJ1-2; TRBD1 agrees at 7 bases. Trimming cost V 1 base and J 4 bases; bases outside gene matches: 3. This CDR3 is built from 14 residues. Germline CDR1 and CDR2: SGHVS and FQNEAQ. CDR3 sequence (DNA): TGTGCCAGCAGCTTAGACAGGGGTTCCTATGGCTACACCTTC. Amino acids: CASSLDRGSYGYTF. The variable domain in full, completed from reference TRBV7-8 and TRBJ1-2, reads GAGVSQSPRYKVAKRGQDVALRCDPISGHVSLFWYQQALGQGPEFLTYFQNEAQLDKSGLPSDRFFAERPEGSVSTLKIQRTQQEDSAVYLCASSLDRGSYGYTFGSGTRLTVV.

By frequency in the sample, this clonotype is large. The chain uses TRBV10-3 and TRBJ1-1; D call uncertain. The CDR3 has 14 amino acids. V was clipped by 4 bases and J by 0 bases, with 9 bases between them. Germline values: CDR1 ENHRY, CDR2 SYGVKD. Written as DNA, the CDR3 is TGTGCCATCAGTGTGGACGGAATGAACACTGAAGCTTTCTTT. Encoded protein: CAISVDGMNTEAFF.

This rearrangement joins TRBV3-1 to TRBJ1-4; D is ambiguous. Germline CDR1 LGHDT, CDR2 YNNKEL (reference sequence). This CDR3 is 18 amino acids long. The V end lost 0 bases, the J end lost 1 base, and 15 bases lay between the germline ends. CDR3 nucleotide sequence: TGTGCCAGCAGCCAAGATTGGAGAAGGTCCGGAACTAATGAAAAACTGTTTTTT. It is translated as CASSQDWRRSGTNEKLFF.

V is TRBV20-1 and J is TRBJ1-1; weak D call: TRBD1 (6 bases). Germline-derived CDR1 and CDR2 are DFQATT and SNEGSKA (reference sequence). The V end lost 6 bases, the J end lost 1 base, and 15 bases lay between the germline ends. This CDR3 has 14 amino acids. CDR3 coding DNA: TGCAGTGCACTCGACAGGAGGTCGAACACTGAAGCTTTCTTT. Its translation is CSALDRRSNTEAFF.

The chain has TRBV6-6 and TRBJ1-2; a weak D match, TRBD1 (5 bases). The V and J ends lost 5 bases and 0 bases respectively, with 10 bases between them. The CDR3 spans 14 residues. Germline V gives CDR1 MNHNY, CDR2 SVGAGI (reference sequence). The CDR3 reads CASSLRGANYGYTF. The CDR3 DNA reads as TGTGCCAGCAGTCTCCGGGGGGCTAACTATGGCTACACCTTC.

The chain combines TRBV7-9 with TRBJ1-2, with D maybe TRBD1 (5 bases). This CDR3 spans 16 amino acids. The germline gives CDR1 SEHNR, CDR2 FQNEAQ (reference sequence). V lost 0 bases and J lost 2, with 13 bases in between. CDR3 region: CASSLALGHPNYGYTF. The CDR3 region has the DNA TGTGCCAGCAGCTTAGCCCTTGGACACCCCAACTATGGCTACACCTTC. The entire variable domain, with the rest obtained from reference TRBV7-9 and TRBJ1-2, is as follows: DTGVSQNPRHKITKRGQNVTFRCDPISEHNRLYWYRQTLGQGPEFLTYFQNEAQLEKSRLLSDRFSAERPKGSFSTLEIQRTEQGDSAMYLCASSLALGHPNYGYTFGSGTRLTVV.

This clonotype was seen more than once but under ten times. The chain couples TRBV3-1 to TRBJ1-1; D unresolved. V was trimmed by 1 base and J by 2 bases, leaving 11 bases between them. Germline V gene sequence: CDR1 LGHDT, CDR2 YNNKEL (reference sequence). The CDR3 is 15 amino acids. The chain's CDR3 is CASSQVGLPNTEAFF. The CDR3 nucleotides are TGTGCCAGCAGCCAAGTTGGGCTACCTAACACTGAAGCTTTCTTT. Complete variable domain (other parts from reference TRBV3-1 and TRBJ1-1): DTAVSQTPKYLVTQMGNDKSIKCEQNLGHDTMYWYKQDSKKFLKIMFSYNNKELIINETVPNRFSPKSPDKAHLNLHINSLELGDSAVYFCASSQVGLPNTEAFFGQGTRLTVV.

This chain connects TRBV28 to TRBJ1-6; 7 bases line up with TRBD1. The CDR3 covers 15 residues. V lost 6 bases, J lost 0 bases, and 2 bases stayed unmatched. From germline, CDR1 is MDHEN and CDR2 SYDVKM. The CDR3 nucleotides are TGTGCCAGCAGCCCAGGGGGCTCCTATAATTCACCCCTCCACTTT. Its protein product is CASSPGGSYNSPLHF.

This clonotype is deemed medium-sized. The V and J genes are TRBV30 and TRBJ2-7; 8 bases line up with TRBD2. This CDR3 has 13 residues. V gave up 8 bases and J gave up 1 base; unmatched junction bases: 7. In germline, CDR1 is GTSNPN, CDR2 SVGIG (reference sequence). CDR3 bases: TGTGCCCGAAGTTTAGCGGGATCCTACGAGCAGTACTTC. It codes for CARSLAGSYEQYF.

This clonotype is labeled medium-sized. This chain joins TRBV19 and TRBJ1-2; a possible D gene is TRBD1 (5 bases). Germline values: CDR1 LNHDA, CDR2 SQIVND (reference sequence). V was cut by 0 bases and J by 7 bases, with 9 bases left in between. The length of the CDR3 is 13 residues. The chain's CDR3 is CASSIEPGFGYTF. The CDR3 DNA reads TGTGCCAGTAGTATAGAGCCAGGGTTTGGCTACACCTTC.

The J gene is TRBJ1-4, the V gene TRBV29-1, with 9 bases aligning to TRBD1. V shed 7 bases and J 8 bases; nucleotides not matched to a gene: 5. The CDR3 has 12 amino acids. Germline V gene sequence: CDR1 SQVTM, CDR2 ANQGSEA. The CDR3 sequence: CSASGTGEKLFF. The CDR3 region has the DNA TGCAGCGCATCCGGGACAGGGGAAAAACTGTTTTTT.

This clonotype is categorized as medium-sized. The chain carries TRBV19 and TRBJ2-7, with 9 bases fitting TRBD1. Trimming at V came to 6 bases and at J to 2 bases, leaving 8 bases not matched to a gene. CDR3 length: 15 residues. CDR1 is LNHDA and CDR2 is SQIVND in the germline V gene (reference sequence). Here the CDR3 reads CASRDSGQGPYEQYF. The CDR3 nucleotides are TGTGCCAGTAGGGATTCGGGACAGGGCCCCTACGAGCAGTACTTC.

This chain uses TRBV2 with TRBJ1-1; unclear D gene. The germline gives CDR1 SNHLY, CDR2 FYNNEI. Trimming removed 7 bases at V and 1 base at J, with 4 bases between. This CDR3 contains 11 residues. The CDR3: CASKQNTEAFF. The CDR3 coding sequence is TGTGCCAGCAAGCAGAACACTGAAGCTTTCTTT.

This clonotype qualifies as medium-sized. The J gene is TRBJ1-2, the V gene TRBV5-6; tentatively, D is TRBD1 (6 bases). From germline, CDR1 is SGHDT and CDR2 YYEEEE. Trimming took off 8 bases at V and 0 bases at J, with 11 bases between the two ends. The CDR3 length is 13 residues. The CDR3 DNA is TGTGCCAGTTGGACAGTTACTAACTATGGCTACACCTTC. This codes for CASWTVTNYGYTF.

The chain recombines TRBV20-1 with TRBJ2-7; 11 nucleotides agree with TRBD2. Germline CDR1 DFQATT, CDR2 SNEGSKA (reference sequence). The CDR3 has 15 residues. V was pared by 4 bases and J by 1 base, with 6 bases of the junction left unmatched. For the CDR3, the DNA is TGCAGTGCTATCCCGGGACTAGCGGAATCCTACGAGCAGTACTTC. This codes for CSAIPGLAESYEQYF.

This clonotype was counted only a few times. This sequence joins TRBV6-6 and TRBJ2-7; the D call may be TRBD1 or TRBD2 (5 bases each). CDR3 length equals 15 residues. The germline V and J ends were trimmed by 0 bases and 0 bases, with 9 bases remaining between them. Germline lookup yields CDR1 MNHNY and CDR2 SVGAGI (reference sequence). The CDR3 bases are TGTGCCAGCAGTTACTCTAGGGACGGCTCCTACGAGCAGTACTTC. Residues: CASSYSRDGSYEQYF.

This clonotype was picked up a small number of times. The chain combines TRBV27 with TRBJ1-1, with 8 bases matching TRBD1. This CDR3 region has 12 residues. CDR1 is MNHEY and CDR2 is SMNVEV in the germline V gene (reference sequence). V was clipped by 6 bases and J by 7 bases; unmatched bases: 4. CDR3 region: CASSARGLEAFF. The CDR3 DNA follows: TGTGCCAGCAGCGCCAGGGGGCTTGAAGCTTTCTTT.

V is TRBV7-9 and J is TRBJ1-4; 8 bases fit TRBD1. The CDR3 is made up of 16 amino acids. V shed 5 bases and J 1 base; nucleotides not matched to a gene: 6. CDR1 and CDR2 from the germline V gene are SEHNR and FQNEAQ (reference sequence). The CDR3 region is CASSPRQGRTNEKLFF. The DNA of the CDR3 is TGTGCCAGCAGCCCTCGACAGGGGAGAACTAATGAAAAACTGTTTTTT.

By share, this clonotype ranks as medium-sized. V and J are TRBV11-2 and TRBJ2-2; the D gene is possibly TRBD2 (5 bases). The length of the CDR3 is 13 residues. Germline CDR1 is SGHAT and CDR2 is FQNNGV. The V and J ends lost 0 bases and 6 bases respectively, with 5 bases between them. The CDR3 DNA reads TGTGCCAGCAGCTTAGAACTAGCCGGGGAGCTGTTTTTT. Amino acids: CASSLELAGELFF.

In its sample, this clonotype is medium-sized. The chain links TRBV12-3 or TRBV12-4 to TRBJ1-2; the D gene is possibly TRBD1 (5 bases). V lost 7 bases to trimming and J lost 3 bases, with 9 bases between them. This CDR3 has 12 amino acids. The CDR3 spells CASTRQHYGYTF. In DNA, the CDR3 is TGTGCCAGCACCCGACAGCACTATGGCTACACCTTC.

The J gene is TRBJ1-2, the V gene TRBV6-6; 8 bases are shared with TRBD1. J gave up 4 bases and V 5 bases, and 6 bases lay outside the gene matches. CDR1 is MNHNY and CDR2 is SVGAGI in the germline V gene (reference sequence). The CDR3 runs to 14 residues. The CDR3 loop is CASSAGGRSYGYTF. Here the CDR3 DNA reads TGTGCCAGCAGTGCAGGGGGCAGATCCTATGGCTACACCTTC.

This clonotype was observed a handful of times. The chain couples TRBV20-1 to TRBJ1-5; TRBD1 aligns across 7 bases. The V gene's germline CDR1 is DFQATT and CDR2 SNEGSKA (reference sequence). V lost 4 bases and J lost 3; bases outside the gene matches: 3. This CDR3 has 13 residues. CDR3 in amino acids: CSATTGVNQPQHF. The DNA for the CDR3 is TGCAGTGCTACCACAGGGGTCAATCAGCCCCAGCATTTT.

This clonotype is termed medium-sized. The chain combines TRBV5-6 with TRBJ1-2; maybe TRBD1 (5 bases). CDR1 is SGHDT and CDR2 is YYEEEE in the germline V gene. V lost 4 bases to trimming and J lost 7 bases, with 17 bases between them. CDR3 length equals 14 residues. CDR3 amino acids: CASSPQGLARGYTF. CDR3 DNA sequence: TGTGCCAGCAGCCCCCAGGGACTAGCGCGTGGCTACACCTTC. Looking up the rest from reference TRBV5-6 and TRBJ1-2 gives the full variable domain: DAGVTQSPTHLIKTRGQQVTLRCSPKSGHDTVSWYQQALGQGPQFIFQYYEEEERQRGNFPDRFSGHQFPNYSSELNVNALLLGDSALYLCASSPQGLARGYTFGSGTRLTVV.

This clonotype has only a few counts. The chain joins TRBV28 to TRBJ1-5; D not resolved. Trimming shortened V by 6 bases and J by 0 bases, and 6 bases separated the two germline ends. This CDR3 contains 13 residues. Looked up from germline, CDR1 is MDHEN and CDR2 is SYDVKM. CDR3 in DNA: TGTGCCAGCAGCCCAGGTAGCAATCAGCCCCAGCATTTT. This encodes CASSPGSNQPQHF.

The chain links TRBV20-1 to TRBJ1-2; D is ambiguous. The germline CDR1 and CDR2 sequences are DFQATT and SNEGSKA (reference sequence). This CDR3 has 11 residues. Trimming left V 6 bases short and J 3 bases short, with 8 bases between. CDR3: CSALEDYGYTF. In DNA form, the CDR3 reads TGCAGTGCCCTAGAGGACTATGGCTACACCTTC.

A remark on this clonotype: Since a much larger clone is just one base distant, this may be a read error. V gene TRBV19 combines with J gene TRBJ2-7; a weak D match, TRBD1 (6 bases). This CDR3 has 13 residues. Deletions cut 6 bases from V and 2 bases from J, with 11 bases between. The germline CDR1 and CDR2 sequences are LNHDA and SQIVND (reference sequence). In DNA form, the CDR3 reads TGTGCCAGTAGCAGGACAGTCCCCTACGAGCAGTACTTC. Translated, it gives CASSRTVPYEQYF.